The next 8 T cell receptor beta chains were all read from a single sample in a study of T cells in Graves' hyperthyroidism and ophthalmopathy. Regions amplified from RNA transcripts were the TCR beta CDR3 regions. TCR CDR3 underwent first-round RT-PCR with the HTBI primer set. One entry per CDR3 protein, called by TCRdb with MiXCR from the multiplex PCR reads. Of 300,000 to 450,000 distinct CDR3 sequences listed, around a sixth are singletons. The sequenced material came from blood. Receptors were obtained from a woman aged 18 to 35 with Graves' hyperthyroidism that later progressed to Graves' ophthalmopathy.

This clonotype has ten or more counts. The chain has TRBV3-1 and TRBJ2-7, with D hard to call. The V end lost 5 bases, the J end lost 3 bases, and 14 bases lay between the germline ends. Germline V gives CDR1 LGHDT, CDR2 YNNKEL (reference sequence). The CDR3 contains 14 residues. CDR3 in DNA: TGTGCCAGCAGCACCCGACTGTCTCTCTACGAGCAGTACTTC. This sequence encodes CASSTRLSLYEQYF.

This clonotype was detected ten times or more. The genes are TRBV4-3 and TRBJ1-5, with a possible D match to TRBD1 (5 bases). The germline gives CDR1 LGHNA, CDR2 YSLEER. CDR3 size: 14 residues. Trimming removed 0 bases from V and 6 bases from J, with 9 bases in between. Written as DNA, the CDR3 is TGCGCCAGCAGCCAAGAGTCAGGGTTTCAGCCCCAGCATTTT. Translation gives CASSQESGFQPQHF.

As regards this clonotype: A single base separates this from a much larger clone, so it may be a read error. The CDR3 region has the DNA TGTGCCGGCAGCCCCAAGTCTGGGGCCAACGTCCTGACTTTC. Translation gives CAGSPKSGANVLTF. This sequence joins TRBV7-2 and TRBJ2-6; D remains ambiguous. Germline assignment: CDR1 SGHTA and CDR2 FQGNSA. This CDR3 region has 14 residues.

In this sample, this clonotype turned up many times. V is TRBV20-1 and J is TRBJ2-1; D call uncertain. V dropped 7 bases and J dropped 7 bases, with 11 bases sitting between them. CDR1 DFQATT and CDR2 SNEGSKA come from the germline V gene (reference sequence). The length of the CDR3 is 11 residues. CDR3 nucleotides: TGCAGTGGCCCACTTGTGAATGAGCAGTTCTTC. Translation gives CSGPLVNEQFF.

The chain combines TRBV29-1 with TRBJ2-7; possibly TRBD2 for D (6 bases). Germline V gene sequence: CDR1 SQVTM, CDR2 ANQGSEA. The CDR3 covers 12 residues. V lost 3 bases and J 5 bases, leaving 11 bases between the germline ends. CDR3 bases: TGCAGCGTTGAGACGGGAGAAAACGAGCAGTACTTC. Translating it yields CSVETGENEQYF.

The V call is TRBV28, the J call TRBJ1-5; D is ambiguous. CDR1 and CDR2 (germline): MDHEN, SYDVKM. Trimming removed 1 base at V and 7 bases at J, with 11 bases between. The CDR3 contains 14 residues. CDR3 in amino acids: CASSLSRTRQPQHF. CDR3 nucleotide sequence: TGTGCCAGCAGTTTATCCCGCACACGGCAGCCCCAGCATTTT.

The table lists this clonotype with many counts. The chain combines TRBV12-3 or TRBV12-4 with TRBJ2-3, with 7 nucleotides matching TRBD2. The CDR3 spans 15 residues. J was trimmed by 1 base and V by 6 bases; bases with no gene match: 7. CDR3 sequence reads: CASSHIAGGTDTQYF. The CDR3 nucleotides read TGTGCCAGCAGCCATATAGCGGGTGGCACAGATACGCAGTATTTT.

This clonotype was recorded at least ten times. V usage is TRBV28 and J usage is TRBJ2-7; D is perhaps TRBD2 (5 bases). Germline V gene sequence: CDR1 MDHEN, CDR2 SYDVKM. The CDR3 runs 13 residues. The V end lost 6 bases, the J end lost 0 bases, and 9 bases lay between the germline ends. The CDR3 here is CASRSGGSYEQYF. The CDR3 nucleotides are TGTGCCAGCAGGTCAGGAGGCTCCTACGAGCAGTACTTC.